This T cell receptor (beta chain) derives from a study of blood T cell repertoires in COVID-19. At the level of the study: Collection of acute and convalescent COVID-19 samples took place in the United States, Italy and Spain. PBMCs, B-cell-depleted T cells, or T cells were the source of the cDNA or gDNA that made up the material.

The CDR3 runs to 16 residues. CDR1 is SGHAT, CDR2 FQNNGV, per germline. The V segment lost 0 bases and the J segment 1 base; nucleotides outside the gene matches: 4. Source study methods: The assay estimated nucleated cells by amplifying reference gene primers. The method was immunoSEQ multiplex PCR; TCRdb's version includes in-frame clones alone and lacks a portion of them. V and J calls and clone size are as listed in that table; D and trimming were resolved from the DNA. The sample has approximately 200,000 clones, 80% to 90% seen once; the top ten hold roughly a tenth. J is TRBJ1-1 and V is TRBV11-2; 8 bases are a match to TRBD1. The sample taken for sequencing was peripheral blood. This TCR was recovered from a woman older than 75 with acute or convalescent COVID-19. CDR3 coding DNA: TGTGCCAGCAGCTTAGATCGGACAGGGAGGAACACTGAAGCTTTCTTT. Residues: CASSLDRTGRNTEAFF.